The rows below give T cell receptor beta chains drawn from one sample of a study of CD8 T cells in ankylosing spondylitis. Using its own MiXCR run on the 5' RACE reads, TCRdb lists one record per CDR3 protein. The table has approximately 300,000 distinct CDR3 sequences, 8% seen once. Source material: blood, either unsorted or a sorted T cell fraction (not recorded which). The receptors come from a male donor with ankylosing spondylitis. The CDR3 runs from the conserved cysteine through the conserved F or W. Each record gives: D gene, clone size, J gene, V gene, CDR3 protein, CDR3 DNA. A D gene is named only where the DNA matches it firmly. Not all rows give a size; the values are once, few, many and, for expanded clones, a class.

d_call: .; clone_size: many; j_call: TRBJ2-1; v_call: TRBV9; cdr3_aa: CASSARRGGEQFF; cdr3_nt: TGTGCCAGCAGCGCTAGACGGGGAGGTGAGCAGTTCTTC
d_call: .; clone_size: few; j_call: TRBJ2-4; v_call: TRBV4-3; cdr3_aa: CASSQEIGSPKNIQYF; cdr3_nt: TGCGCCAGCAGCCAAGAAATAGGGAGTCCCAAAAACATTCAGTACTTC
d_call: .; clone_size: few; j_call: TRBJ1-1; v_call: TRBV18; cdr3_aa: CASSPTTGMNTEAFF; cdr3_nt: TGTGCCAGCTCACCCACGACAGGAATGAACACTGAAGCTTTCTTT
d_call: TRBD1; clone_size: few; j_call: TRBJ1-1; v_call: TRBV4-1; cdr3_aa: CASSQPTGGSTTEAFF; cdr3_nt: TGCGCCAGCAGCCAACCTACAGGGGGCTCGACCACTGAAGCTTTCTTT
d_call: .; clone_size: .; j_call: TRBJ2-3; v_call: TRBV5-1; cdr3_aa: CASSSLSGSSTDTQYF; cdr3_nt: TGCGCCAGCAGCTCTCTTAGCGGATCTAGCACAGATACGCAGTATTTT
d_call: .; clone_size: many; j_call: TRBJ2-1; v_call: TRBV4-1; cdr3_aa: CASSPFRDDYQNYNEQFF; cdr3_nt: TGCGCCAGCAGCCCCTTCCGGGACGACTACCAAAACTACAATGAGCAGTTCTTC
d_call: .; clone_size: .; j_call: TRBJ1-2; v_call: TRBV5-1; cdr3_aa: CASSLAPGDYGYTF; cdr3_nt: TGCGCCAGCAGCTTGGCCCCAGGGGACTATGGCTACACCTTC
d_call: TRBD2; clone_size: few; j_call: TRBJ2-7; v_call: TRBV12-3/TRBV12-4; cdr3_aa: CASSLSGLAVAQYF; cdr3_nt: TGTGCCAGCAGTCTCTCGGGACTAGCGGTCGCGCAGTACTTC
d_call: .; clone_size: many; j_call: TRBJ1-2; v_call: TRBV27; cdr3_aa: CASSLHGMSYGYTF; cdr3_nt: TGTGCCAGCAGTCTCCATGGCATGAGCTATGGCTACACCTTC
d_call: .; clone_size: many; j_call: TRBJ2-5; v_call: TRBV12-3/TRBV12-4; cdr3_aa: CASSLGDQETQYF; cdr3_nt: TGTGCCAGCAGTTTAGGTGACCAAGAGACCCAGTACTTC
d_call: .; clone_size: .; j_call: TRBJ2-1; v_call: TRBV7-2; cdr3_aa: CASSLGWVRGWDEQFF; cdr3_nt: TGTGCCAGCAGCTTAGGGTGGGTCAGGGGTTGGGATGAGCAGTTCTTC
d_call: .; clone_size: .; j_call: TRBJ2-7; v_call: TRBV7-9; cdr3_aa: CASSLRTFYEQYF; cdr3_nt: TGTGCCAGCAGCCTTAGGACATTTTACGAGCAGTACTTC
d_call: TRBD2; clone_size: many; j_call: TRBJ2-4; v_call: TRBV6-2/TRBV6-3; cdr3_aa: CASSPRRLAAYLAKNIQYF; cdr3_nt: TGTGCCAGCAGCCCCCGGAGACTAGCGGCCTATCTAGCCAAAAACATTCAGTACTTC
d_call: .; clone_size: .; j_call: TRBJ2-2; v_call: TRBV4-3; cdr3_aa: CASSQEWGGRLTGELFF; cdr3_nt: TGCGCCAGCAGCCAAGAGTGGGGGGGGCGCTTAACCGGGGAGCTGTTTTTT
d_call: TRBD2; clone_size: few; j_call: TRBJ2-1; v_call: TRBV6-5; cdr3_aa: CASSYTRTSGSNEQFF; cdr3_nt: TGTGCCAGCAGTTACACTCGGACTAGCGGGAGCAATGAGCAGTTCTTC